The 25 T cell receptor beta chains listed next were all sequenced from one sample in a study of radiotherapy plus CTLA-4 blockade in lung cancer. Profiling relied on immunoSEQ multiplex PCR, and the TCRdb table lists in-frame clones only, not all of them. Counted here are under 65,000 clones, almost 85% occurring once; the ten biggest clones make up approximately 6.1%. Here the sequenced sample was peripheral blood, taken from a patient treated with radiotherapy plus ipilimumab. These receptors were collected from a human donor with non-small cell lung cancer whose response to radiotherapy plus ipilimumab could not be evaluated.

The V call is TRBV4-3, the J call TRBJ2-7; 11 bases line up with TRBD2. This CDR3 has 16 residues. The germline gives CDR1 LGHNA, CDR2 YSLEER. The J segment lost 0 bases and the V segment lost 2 bases, leaving 3 bases of the junction unmatched. The CDR3 reads CASSQTTSGNSYEQYF. The CDR3 DNA sequence: TGCGCCAGCAGCCAAACGACTAGCGGGAACTCCTACGAGCAGTACTTC.

The V gene is TRBV11-2, the J gene TRBJ2-1, with 10 positions matching TRBD2. With 7 bases clipped from V and 2 bases from J, the junction kept 14 bases outside the gene matches. Germline lookup yields CDR1 SGHAT and CDR2 FQNNGV. This CDR3 spans 18 amino acids. CDR3 loop: CASKGSLAGAVTYNEQFF. The DNA for the CDR3 is TGTGCCAGCAAAGGTTCGCTAGCGGGAGCTGTTACCTACAATGAGCAGTTCTTC.

The V gene is TRBV27, the J gene TRBJ1-1, with unresolved D. V shed 0 bases and J shed 5 bases, with 13 bases lying between them. This CDR3 spans 15 amino acids. Germline V CDR1 and CDR2: MNHEY, SMNVEV (reference sequence). The chain's CDR3 is CASSLSVGAGTEAFF. The CDR3 DNA reads TGTGCCAGCAGTTTATCCGTGGGCGCGGGGACTGAAGCTTTCTTT.

The chain joins TRBV19 to TRBJ2-6; unclear D gene. The V end was cut by 7 bases, the J end by 2 bases, with 18 bases between. The germline V gene has CDR1 LNHDA and CDR2 SQIVND (reference sequence). The CDR3 length is 17 residues. CDR3 region: CASKAAWRIPGANVLTF. CDR3 nucleotide sequence: TGTGCCAGTAAGGCGGCGTGGAGAATCCCTGGGGCCAACGTCCTGACTTTC. Variable domain in full (rest from reference TRBV19 and TRBJ2-6): DGGITQSPKYLFRKEGQNVTLSCEQNLNHDAMYWYRQDPGQGLRLIYYSQIVNDFQKGDIAEGYSVSREKKESFPLTVTSAQKNPTAFYLCASKAAWRIPGANVLTFGAGSRLTVL.

J is TRBJ1-3 and V is TRBV6-1, with D unclear. Trimming took off 6 bases at V and 0 bases at J, with 12 bases between the two ends. Germline V gene sequence: CDR1 MNHNS, CDR2 SASEGT. This CDR3 is 15 amino acids long. The CDR3 DNA follows: TGTGCCAGCAGGTTGGGAGATTCCTCTGGAAACACCATATATTTT. Translating it yields CASRLGDSSGNTIYF.

This chain connects TRBV7-8 to TRBJ1-1, with 7 nucleotides matching TRBD1. Germline loops: CDR1 SGHVS, CDR2 FQNEAQ. CDR3 size: 15 residues. J lost 2 bases, V lost 7 bases, and 10 bases had no gene match. The CDR3 coding sequence is TGTGCCAGCACCCCCCGAGGGACAGTTAACACTGAAGCTTTCTTT. Residues: CASTPRGTVNTEAFF.

The V and J genes are TRBV6-5 and TRBJ1-4; perhaps TRBD1 as D (5 bases). V was pared by 0 bases and J by 4 bases, with 6 bases between. Per the germline V gene, CDR1 is MNHEY and CDR2 is SVGAGI. The CDR3 runs to 14 residues. CDR3 nucleotides: TGTGCCAGCAGTTACTCCCAGGGTAATGAAAAACTGTTTTTT. Translation: CASSYSQGNEKLFF.

Only a few counts were recorded for this clone. The genes are TRBV6-5 and TRBJ1-5, with 7 bases lining up with TRBD1. Trimming took 9 bases from V and 7 from J; bases not matched to a gene: 6. Germline CDR1 reads MNHEY; CDR2 reads SVGAGI. The CDR3 consists of 12 residues. The CDR3 DNA follows: TGTGCCAGGAACAGGGGCAGACAGCCCCAGCATTTT. Protein sequence: CARNRGRQPQHF.

The V and J genes are TRBV7-9 and TRBJ1-1; tentative D call: TRBD1 (5 bases). The CDR3 is 15 residues long. V lost 5 bases and J lost 3, with 16 bases in between. CDR1 and CDR2 from the germline V gene are SEHNR and FQNEAQ (reference sequence). CDR3 sequence: CASSPDIPTDTEAFF. The CDR3 DNA reads as TGTGCCAGCAGCCCGGACATTCCCACGGACACTGAAGCTTTCTTT.

The rearrangement links TRBV6-1 to TRBJ1-1; D not certain. The length of the CDR3 is 14 residues. V dropped 2 bases and J dropped 4 bases, with 11 bases sitting between them. The germline CDR1 and CDR2 sequences are MNHNS and SASEGT. CDR3 coding DNA: TGTGCCAGCAGTGAATGGGGAGGTCGCACTGAAGCTTTCTTT. It yields the protein CASSEWGGRTEAFF.

The chain is built from TRBV7-9 and TRBJ2-5, with a possible D match to TRBD2 (7 bases). The CDR3 runs to 15 residues. V dropped 2 bases and J dropped 5 bases, with 15 bases sitting between them. Germline values: CDR1 SEHNR, CDR2 FQNEAQ (reference sequence). The CDR3 DNA reads TGTGCCAGCAGCTTAACGGGCGGGGGCCTGGAGACCCAGTACTTC. This gives the protein CASSLTGGGLETQYF.

This clone has only a few counts. The chain carries TRBV28 and TRBJ2-5; no firm D call. Germline V gene lookup returns CDR1 MDHEN and CDR2 SYDVKM. Trimming stripped 6 bases from V and 1 base from J, with 21 bases between. The CDR3 is 17 amino acids. CDR3 region: CASRTLAEQNAQETQYF. DNA of the CDR3: TGTGCCAGCAGAACCCTGGCGGAGCAGAACGCCCAAGAGACCCAGTACTTC.

This chain joins TRBV6-1 and TRBJ1-3, with a weak D call TRBD1 (6 bases). The CDR3 runs 14 residues. Germline CDR1 reads MNHNS; CDR2 reads SASEGT. V was pared by 6 bases and J by 0 bases, with 9 bases between. In DNA form, the CDR3 reads TGTGCCAGCAGGGAGGACAGCTCTGGAAACACCATATATTTT. Translating gives CASREDSSGNTIYF.

The chain couples TRBV19 to TRBJ1-2; D is perhaps TRBD1 (6 bases). Germline V gives CDR1 LNHDA, CDR2 SQIVND (reference sequence). V lost 5 bases and J 3 bases, leaving 22 bases between the germline ends. This CDR3 is 17 amino acids long. CDR3 loop: CASSSPGHENGDYGYTF. As DNA, the CDR3 is TGTGCCAGTAGTTCCCCGGGACACGAAAACGGGGACTATGGCTACACCTTC.

This clone was detected a few times. The rearrangement uses TRBV27 and TRBJ2-4, with TRBD2 identical over 10 bases. The CDR3 covers 17 residues. Germline V gene data show CDR1 as MNHEY and CDR2 as SMNVEV (reference sequence). The trim removed 4 bases at V and 6 bases at J, leaving 12 bases unmatched. The CDR3 loop is CASSSGVGASGRNIQYF. The CDR3 bases are TGTGCCAGCAGTTCGGGCGTGGGGGCTAGCGGGAGAAACATTCAGTACTTC.

V usage is TRBV29-1 and J usage is TRBJ2-7; TRBD2 matches at 9 bases. Germline CDR1 is SQVTM and CDR2 is ANQGSEA. The CDR3 covers 12 residues. The ends lost 5 bases at V and 4 bases at J; junction bases unmatched: 3. The CDR3 region has the DNA TGCAGCGTTAGAGCGGGAGGATACGAGCAGTACTTC. Its translation: CSVRAGGYEQYF.

DNA for the CDR3: TGTGCCAGCAGCACCCGGACAGGGGAAGAGACCCAGTACTTC. The encoded protein is CASSTRTGEETQYF. The V call is TRBV11-2, the J call TRBJ2-5; 9 bases map to TRBD1. V trimming: 5 bases; J trimming: 3 bases; junction bases outside the gene matches: 4. This CDR3 spans 14 amino acids. CDR1 SGHAT and CDR2 FQNNGV come from the germline V gene.

This rearrangement joins TRBV4-3 to TRBJ2-5; D gene unclear. The V and J ends lost 3 bases and 1 base respectively, with 9 bases between them. This CDR3 has 14 amino acids. Germline V lookup: CDR1 LGHNA, CDR2 YSLEER. For the CDR3, the DNA is TGCGCCAGCAGCCAGCGCAGGTTCCAAGAGACCCAGTACTTC. It encodes CASSQRRFQETQYF.

V gene TRBV7-8 combines with J gene TRBJ1-5, with 7 nucleotides matching TRBD1. CDR3 length: 17 residues. CDR1 and CDR2 from the germline V gene are SGHVS and FQNEAQ. V lost 3 bases to trimming and J lost 2 bases; unmatched junction nucleotides: 10. The CDR3 coding sequence is TGTGCCAGCAGCTTTGGACAGGTTGCGGTCGGCAATCAGCCCCAGCATTTT. It yields the protein CASSFGQVAVGNQPQHF.

The rearrangement joins TRBV7-6 to TRBJ2-3; D is unresolved. Trimming shortened V by 5 bases and J by 1 base, and 13 bases separated the two germline ends. The germline V gene encodes CDR1 SGHVS and CDR2 FNYEAQ. The CDR3 is 15 residues long. CDR3 in amino acids: CASSLISSGTDTQYF. The CDR3 DNA sequence: TGTGCCAGCAGCCTAATTTCTTCGGGCACAGATACGCAGTATTTT.

V and J are TRBV9 and TRBJ2-2, with 7 bases fitting TRBD1. Germline CDR1 and CDR2: SGDLS and YYNGEE. The V and J ends lost 2 bases and 6 bases, in that order; junction bases with no gene match: 10. The CDR3 spans 16 residues. For the CDR3, the DNA is TGTGCCAGCAGCGTGGGGGTTCAACAGGGGCCCGGGGAGCTGTTTTTT. This sequence encodes CASSVGVQQGPGELFF.

This clone was counted a single time. The chain is built from TRBV9 and TRBJ2-2; 10 nucleotides match TRBD1. Unmatched junction bases numbered 7, after V lost 4 bases and J lost 7 bases. Germline-derived CDR1 and CDR2 are SGDLS and YYNGEE. This CDR3 has 15 residues. The CDR3 here is CASSLGQGMIGELFF. The DNA for the CDR3 is TGTGCCAGCAGCTTGGGACAGGGGATGATCGGGGAGCTGTTTTTT.

The gene calls are TRBV7-9 and TRBJ2-3; D perhaps matches TRBD1 (6 bases). This CDR3 is built from 15 residues. Germline V CDR1 and CDR2: SEHNR, FQNEAQ (reference sequence). Trimming cost V 1 base and J 4 bases, with 12 bases left between them. The CDR3: CASSLGRGPADTQYF. CDR3 nucleotide sequence: TGTGCCAGCAGCTTAGGCAGGGGCCCCGCAGATACGCAGTATTTT.

The chain recombines TRBV7-2 with TRBJ1-2; a possible D gene is TRBD1 (6 bases). The length of the CDR3 is 13 residues. The ends were cut back, 5 bases at V and 6 bases at J, with 13 bases in the middle. The germline CDR1 and CDR2 sequences are SGHTA and FQGNSA. CDR3 residues: CASSPDRRDGYTF. The CDR3 nucleotides read TGTGCCAGCAGCCCAGACAGGAGAGATGGCTACACCTTC. Full variable domain (outside the CDR3, taken from reference TRBV7-2 and TRBJ1-2): GAGVSQSPSNKVTEKGKDVELRCDPISGHTALYWYRQSLGQGLEFLIYFQGNSAPDKSGLPSDRFSAERTGGSVSTLTIQRTQQEDSAVYLCASSPDRRDGYTFGSGTRLTVV.

The chain carries TRBV29-1 and TRBJ2-5; TRBD2 agrees at 8 bases. The CDR3 is made up of 16 amino acids. CDR1 SQVTM and CDR2 ANQGSEA come from the germline V gene. The V segment lost 0 bases and the J segment 7 bases; nucleotides outside the gene matches: 13. The chain's CDR3 is CSVEEGRGALSGTQYF. The CDR3 bases are TGCAGCGTTGAAGAAGGGCGGGGGGCTTTATCAGGGACCCAGTACTTC.